This T cell receptor beta chain was obtained from a study of technical replicates of blood from several donors. The assay was immunoSEQ multiplex PCR, and TCRdb's table has in-frame clones only and misses some. The table shows about 76,000 clones, with around 90% occurring only once. This CDR3 has 12 residues. V gave up 8 bases and J gave up 2 bases, with 9 bases separating them. Germline V lookup: CDR1 MNHEY, CDR2 SVGAGI. The sample consisted of T cells isolated from PBMCs. This sequence was found in a human donor in good health. The V and J genes are TRBV6-5 and TRBJ1-2; no firm D call. CDR3 coding DNA: TGTGCCAGCGCCGACACCAACTATGGCTACACCTTC. Protein: CASADTNYGYTF.